This T cell receptor beta chain came from a study of T-cell memory formation after mild COVID-19. The wider study: Largely donor-specific sequence clusters came from a couple of donors.

Study observations and caveats: CD8+ contracting clones occupied EMRA, while CD4+ ones occupied mainly CM and EM.

One entry per CDR3 protein, called by TCRdb with MiXCR from the 5' RACE reads. This sample has about 430,000 distinct CDR3 sequences, with about 24% found just once. J was trimmed by 5 bases and V by 3 bases; bases with no gene match: 1. In germline, CDR1 is KGHDR, CDR2 SFDVKD. CDR3 length equals 14 residues. Comment on this clonotype: The antigen remains unidentified.

The genes are TRBV24-1 and TRBJ2-7; 12 nucleotides line up with TRBD2. This TCR was recovered from an adult woman who had mild COVID-19 (a few samples of this study predate the infection). Cell type and time point are not known. The sample consisted of PBMCs or a T cell subset sorted from them (not recorded which). CDR3 in DNA: TGTGCCACCAGTGATAGGACTAGCGGGAACGAGCAGTACTTC. This encodes CATSDRTSGNEQYF.